Listed here are 16 T cell receptor beta chains from one sample, sequenced in a study of beta chain features in type 1 diabetes. Study outcomes and limitations: TCRB CDR3s from Type 1 diabetes patients were moderately but significantly shorter in all four CD4+ subsets.

No antigen is known for these receptors. cDNA synthesis used the whole RNA isolate, giving expressed TCRB sequences. The data were produced by immunoSEQ multiplex PCR, yet TCRdb's version contains in-frame clones alone and is incomplete. The sample includes hundreds of thousands of clones, more than 13% of them seen just once. Specimen: naive CD4+ T cells from blood. The receptors derive from a man aged 18 to 30 with type 1 diabetes.

In its sample, this clone was seen a few times. One end of the junction varies from germline; a read error may be responsible. The rearrangement links TRBV6-6 to TRBJ2-3; D is undetermined. The CDR3 runs 14 residues. Looked up from germline, CDR1 is MNHNY and CDR2 is SVGAGI (reference sequence). CDR3: CASSNSRSTDTQYF. The CDR3 bases are TGTGCCAGCAGTAACTCCCGAAGCACAGATACGCAGTATTTT.

This clone was observed a handful of times. V and J are TRBV4-3 and TRBJ2-1, with D perhaps TRBD2 (5 bases). The germline V and J ends were trimmed by 4 bases and 3 bases, with 16 bases remaining between them. Germline V lookup: CDR1 LGHNA, CDR2 YSLEER. The CDR3 extends over 16 amino acids. CDR3 in DNA: TGCGCCAGCAGCCGTTCGGGAAAGGGAATCTACAATGAGCAGTTCTTC. It specifies CASSRSGKGIYNEQFF.

In this sample, this clone turned up a few times. The gene calls are TRBV29-1 and TRBJ2-1; 11 positions match TRBD2. CDR3 length equals 15 residues. Germline loops: CDR1 SQVTM, CDR2 ANQGSEA. Trimming cost V 6 bases and J 6 bases; bases outside gene matches: 10. CDR3 region: CSVGYTSGRSNEQFF. The CDR3 coding sequence is TGCAGCGTGGGATATACTAGCGGGAGATCCAATGAGCAGTTCTTC.

This clone has only a few counts. V and J are TRBV7-6 and TRBJ2-1; D is unresolved. Trimming left V 5 bases short and J 9 bases short, with 11 bases between. From germline, CDR1 is SGHVS and CDR2 FNYEAQ. This CDR3 region has 12 residues. The CDR3, as DNA: TGTGCCAGCAGCCCAGCAACCCCTGAGCAGTTCTTC. Its protein product is CASSPATPEQFF.

The V call is TRBV19, the J call TRBJ2-7; TRBD2 is a possible D gene (7 bases). This CDR3 contains 14 residues. Trimming left V 5 bases short and J 5 bases short, with 16 bases between. Germline CDR1 and CDR2: LNHDA and SQIVND (reference sequence). The CDR3 DNA reads as TGTGCCAGTAGTCCCTACGGGGGGCAGAACGAGCAGTACTTC. Translated, it gives CASSPYGGQNEQYF.

This chain links TRBV5-1 with TRBJ2-7; 8 bases agree with TRBD1. The CDR3 is 15 residues long. Losses at the gene ends were 4 bases for V and 3 bases for J; bases not matched to a gene: 9. CDR1 is SGHRS and CDR2 is YFSETQ in the germline V gene. CDR3 DNA: TGCGCCAGCAGCATGCAAGGGACAGGCGGCTACGAGCAGTACTTC. This gives the protein CASSMQGTGGYEQYF.

V gene TRBV19 combines with J gene TRBJ2-3; D is possibly TRBD1 (6 bases). V was clipped by 3 bases and J by 2 bases, with 9 bases between them. Germline CDR1 reads LNHDA; CDR2 reads SQIVND (reference sequence). CDR3 length equals 14 residues. CDR3 nucleotides: TGTGCCAGTAGTATGGACAGACTCACAGATACGCAGTATTTT. Amino acid sequence: CASSMDRLTDTQYF. Looking up the rest from reference TRBV19 and TRBJ2-3 gives the full variable domain: DGGITQSPKYLFRKEGQNVTLSCEQNLNHDAMYWYRQDPGQGLRLIYYSQIVNDFQKGDIAEGYSVSREKKESFPLTVTSAQKNPTAFYLCASSMDRLTDTQYFGPGTRLTVL.

Only a few counts were recorded for this clone. The same CDR3 is also encoded by other DNA sequences in this sample. CDR3 sequence (DNA): TGTGCCAGCAGTGAATCGGGCAGCTCCTACGAGCAGTACTTC. Translation: CASSESGSSYEQYF. The V gene is TRBV25-1, the J gene TRBJ2-7; D is unclear. Germline V gene lookup returns CDR1 MGHDK and CDR2 SYGVNS. The CDR3 sequence is 14 residues long. The V end was cut by 1 base, the J end by 0 bases, with 7 bases between.

This clone was seen a few times. The J gene is TRBJ2-3, the V gene TRBV9; 9 bases are shared with TRBD2. V trimming: 0 bases; J trimming: 5 bases; junction bases outside the gene matches: 13. The germline gives CDR1 SGDLS, CDR2 YYNGEE. The CDR3 contains 18 residues. The CDR3 region is CASSVASSGATGGDTQYF. The DNA for the CDR3 is TGTGCCAGCAGCGTAGCGTCTAGCGGGGCCACGGGAGGAGATACGCAGTATTTT.

This clone was picked up a small number of times. This rearrangement joins TRBV2 to TRBJ1-4; D remains unclear. Germline V lookup: CDR1 SNHLY, CDR2 FYNNEI. CDR3 length: 12 residues. V lost 2 bases to trimming and J lost 7 bases, with 5 bases between them. The chain's CDR3 is CASSEIAEKLFF. CDR3 bases: TGTGCCAGCAGTGAAATAGCTGAAAAACTGTTTTTT. The full variable domain, in which reference TRBV2 and TRBJ1-4 provide the parts outside the CDR3, is EPEVTQTPSHQVTQMGQEVILRCVPISNHLYFYWYRQILGQKVEFLVSFYNNEISEKSEIFDDQFSVERPDGSNFTLKIRSTKLEDSAMYFCASSEIAEKLFFGSGTQLSVL.

A few counts support this clone. The rearrangement joins TRBV27 to TRBJ2-6; 7 bases are shared with TRBD2. The germline V gene encodes CDR1 MNHEY and CDR2 SMNVEV (reference sequence). The trim removed 2 bases at V and 2 bases at J, leaving 9 bases unmatched. This CDR3 is built from 18 residues. The CDR3 is CASSLLGVGGPGANVLTF. DNA of the CDR3: TGTGCCAGCAGTTTACTAGGCGTGGGAGGGCCTGGGGCCAACGTCCTGACTTTC.

The chain couples TRBV5-1 to TRBJ2-1; tentative D call: TRBD1 (5 bases). Germline V gene lookup returns CDR1 SGHRS and CDR2 YFSETQ. The ends were cut back, 4 bases at V and 0 bases at J, with 11 bases in the middle. The CDR3 totals 15 residues. The DNA of the CDR3 is TGCGCCAGCAGCCGTGACAGCGACTCCTACAATGAGCAGTTCTTC. The encoded protein is CASSRDSDSYNEQFF.

This clone was picked up a small number of times. The chain couples TRBV6-5 to TRBJ1-5; TRBD1 matches at 8 bases. V shed 5 bases and J 5 bases; nucleotides not matched to a gene: 5. This CDR3 spans 14 amino acids. The germline V gene encodes CDR1 MNHEY and CDR2 SVGAGI. CDR3 nucleotides: TGTGCCAGCAGTCTATTACAGGGGGATCAGCCCCAGCATTTT. Amino acid sequence: CASSLLQGDQPQHF.

This rearrangement joins TRBV30 to TRBJ1-5; D not resolved. Germline lookup yields CDR1 GTSNPN and CDR2 SVGIG (reference sequence). Trimming removed 0 bases from V and 7 bases from J, with 19 bases in between. The CDR3 totals 16 residues. The CDR3 here is CAWSVRGGNLRQPQHF. CDR3 coding DNA: TGTGCCTGGAGTGTACGTGGCGGCAATCTTAGACAGCCCCAGCATTTT.

This clone was picked up a small number of times. V is TRBV25-1 and J is TRBJ2-1; 10 bases agree with TRBD2. This CDR3 spans 16 amino acids. V dropped 1 base and J dropped 4; count of bases not matched to a gene: 4. Germline loops: CDR1 MGHDK, CDR2 SYGVNS. CDR3 DNA sequence: TGTGCCAGCAGTGAATCGAGCGGGAGGGCGTACAATGAGCAGTTCTTC. Its translation is CASSESSGRAYNEQFF.

The chain combines TRBV4-3 with TRBJ1-5; a weak D match, TRBD1 (6 bases). Deletions cut 0 bases from V and 6 bases from J, with 12 bases between. This CDR3 comprises 15 residues. The V gene's germline CDR1 is LGHNA and CDR2 YSLEER. The CDR3 nucleotides read TGCGCCAGCAGCCAAGATGTTCAGGGGAGTCAGCCCCAGCATTTT. This gives the protein CASSQDVQGSQPQHF.